This TCR beta chain was observed in a study of blood T cell repertoires in COVID-19. Study summary: COVID-19 samples collected from the United States, Italy and Spain covered acute and convalescent phases. From T cells, B-cell-depleted T cells, or PBMCs came the material, which was cDNA or gDNA.

How the authors handled the data: Amplification from reference gene primers served as the basis for estimated nucleated cell counts. The protocol was immunoSEQ multiplex PCR, while the TCRdb copy is restricted to in-frame clones and leaves out a portion. For V, J and clone size, that table is used; D and trimming come from the DNA. Of about 180,000 clones in the sample, more than 70% were seen once. This TCR was sampled from a woman aged 25 to 39 with acute or convalescent COVID-19. Sequences were obtained from peripheral blood.

The chain's CDR3 is CASSPRRGEGPLIETQYF. The CDR3 DNA reads TGTGCCAGCAGCCCCCGTAGGGGGGAGGGCCCTCTGATAGAGACCCAGTACTTC. This chain links TRBV11-2 with TRBJ2-5; a weak D match, TRBD2 (7 bases). V was trimmed by 5 bases and J by 4 bases, leaving 26 bases between them. Germline V gives CDR1 SGHAT, CDR2 FQNNGV. The CDR3 is 18 residues long.